Listed below are T cell receptor beta chains from one sample, sequenced in a study of PD-1 blockade in classical Hodgkin lymphoma. The repertoire was sequenced with immunoSEQ multiplex PCR; TCRdb's copy has only in-frame clones and lacks some. The top ten hold under 7.5% of the sample, which has around 100,000 clones, 85% to 90% seen once. The sample here was peripheral blood mononuclear cells (PBMCs), taken before the second cycle of nivolumab. Source of these receptors: a human donor with classical Hodgkin lymphoma. The CDR3 runs from the conserved cysteine through the conserved F or W. A D gene is named only where the DNA matches it firmly. Where a row states a size, it is once, few, many or the class of an expanded clone; other rows omit it.

d_gene,v_gene,abundance,j_gene,CDR3aa,CDR3nt
-,TRBV4-1,-,TRBJ2-7,CASSQGGDEQYF,TGCGCCAGCAGCCAGGGTGGCGACGAGCAGTACTTC
-,TRBV7-2,-,TRBJ1-2,CASSLQGPTNYGYTF,TGTGCCAGCAGCTTACAGGGGCCGACGAACTATGGCTACACCTTC
-,TRBV27,-,TRBJ2-1,CASSFWGQVGGRNEQFF,TGTGCCAGCAGTTTCTGGGGTCAGGTGGGGGGTCGGAATGAGCAGTTCTTC
-,TRBV27,-,TRBJ1-1,CASSWGGAGDTNTEAFF,TGTGCCAGCAGCTGGGGGGGGGCAGGAGATACGAACACTGAAGCTTTCTTT
-,TRBV9,-,TRBJ2-2,CASTRGLGGTGELFF,TGTGCCAGCACCCGGGGTTTGGGGGGCACCGGGGAGCTGTTTTTT
TRBD2,TRBV5-1,once,TRBJ2-6,CASSSPGGAGANVLTF,TGCGCCAGCAGCTCCCCCGGGGGGGCTGGGGCCAACGTCCTGACTTTC
-,TRBV21-1,-,TRBJ2-7,CASSKDRQISLHEQYF,TGTGCCAGCAGCAAAGATAGGCAGATCAGTCTTCACGAGCAGTACTTC
TRBD1,TRBV7-9,few,TRBJ1-6,CASSSTGTGDYNSPLHF,TGTGCCAGCAGCTCAACCGGGACAGGGGACTATAATTCACCCCTCCACTTT
TRBD2,TRBV19,-,TRBJ2-5,CASSIVFAGGSETQYF,TGTGCCAGTAGTATAGTGTTTGCGGGGGGGTCTGAGACCCAGTACTTC
-,TRBV10-3,-,TRBJ1-3,CAIGNWTNTIYF,TGTGCCATCGGGAACTGGACCAACACCATATATTTT
-,TRBV7-9,once,TRBJ1-1,CASSLGGARVANTEAFF,TGTGCCAGCAGCTTAGGCGGGGCGCGGGTCGCGAACACTGAAGCTTTCTTT
-,TRBV7-2,-,TRBJ2-5,CASSSAGAQETQYF,TGTGCCAGCAGCTCAGCCGGGGCCCAAGAGACCCAGTACTTC
TRBD1,TRBV10-3,-,TRBJ1-4,CAISDRGQGVEKLFF,TGTGCCATCAGTGACAGGGGACAGGGGGTAGAAAAACTGTTTTTT
TRBD1,TRBV2,once,TRBJ2-2,CASVGQGNTGELFF,TGTGCCAGCGTTGGACAGGGGAACACCGGGGAGCTGTTTTTT
TRBD1,TRBV23-1,-,TRBJ1-5,CASSQKRRPAGGRQPQHF,TGCGCCAGCAGTCAAAAGCGCCGCCCCGCAGGGGGCCGACAGCCCCAGCATTTT
TRBD1,TRBV18,-,TRBJ2-2,CATLDGQGGTGELFF,TGTGCCACCCTAGATGGACAGGGCGGCACCGGGGAGCTGTTTTTT
-,TRBV4-3,-,TRBJ1-6,CASSPGTENSPLHF,TGCGCCAGCAGCCCCGGGACGGAGAATTCACCCCTCCACTTT
TRBD2,TRBV5-4,few,TRBJ2-5,CASSRPAVAGGPGTQYF,TGTGCCAGCAGCCGGCCGGCGGTAGCGGGGGGCCCCGGGACCCAGTACTTC
-,TRBV6-6,-,TRBJ1-6,CASSYWQINSPLHF,TGTGCCAGCAGTTACTGGCAGATTAATTCACCCCTCCACTTT
-,TRBV9,-,TRBJ2-3,CASSVGWVADTQYF,TGTGCCAGCAGCGTAGGGTGGGTGGCAGATACGCAGTATTTT
-,TRBV7-6,-,TRBJ1-1,CASRPSTSGTEAFF,TGTGCCAGCAGACCATCAACCTCGGGCACTGAAGCTTTCTTT
TRBD1,TRBV28,-,TRBJ1-5,CASSPDRVANQPQHF,TGTGCCAGCAGTCCCGACAGGGTTGCCAATCAGCCCCAGCATTTT
-,TRBV11-3,-,TRBJ2-2,CASSLESPGKQPGELFF,TGTGCCAGCAGCTTAGAGTCCCCAGGAAAACAACCCGGGGAGCTGTTTTTT
-,TRBV7-3,-,TRBJ2-2,CASSLMFGQNTGELFF,TGTGCCAGCAGCTTAATGTTTGGTCAGAACACCGGGGAGCTGTTTTTT
-,TRBV5-4,-,TRBJ2-1,CASSLGGTPYNEQFF,TGTGCCAGCAGCTTGGGCGGGACGCCCTACAATGAGCAGTTCTTC
-,TRBV7-8,-,TRBJ2-3,CASAQGGDTDTQYF,TGTGCCAGCGCTCAGGGCGGAGACACAGATACGCAGTATTTT
-,TRBV5-6,-,TRBJ1-2,CASSSDRGYGYTF,TGTGCCAGCAGCTCCGACAGAGGCTATGGCTACACCTTC
-,TRBV6-1,-,TRBJ2-1,CASSVTGRIPIDEQFF,TGTGCCAGCAGTGTGACGGGACGGATACCTATCGATGAGCAGTTCTTC
-,TRBV5-6,-,TRBJ2-4,CASSLVVSLKNIQYF,TGTGCCAGCAGCTTGGTGGTCTCCCTAAAAAACATTCAGTACTTC
TRBD1,TRBV19,-,TRBJ1-2,CASSAPTGTDGYTF,TGTGCCAGTAGTGCCCCGACAGGGACTGATGGCTACACCTTC
TRBD1,TRBV9,-,TRBJ1-1,CASSGDRGGPTEAFF,TGTGCCAGCAGCGGGGACAGGGGCGGGCCAACTGAAGCTTTCTTT
TRBD2,TRBV10-1,-,TRBJ2-1,CASSVQRGHNEQFF,TGCGCCAGCAGTGTCCAGCGGGGACACAATGAGCAGTTCTTC
-,TRBV6-5,-,TRBJ1-1,CASSYRLNTEAFF,TGTGCCAGCAGTTACCGGTTGAACACTGAAGCTTTCTTT
TRBD1,TRBV6-5,-,TRBJ2-7,CASSQGAYEQYF,TGTGCCAGCAGCCAGGGGGCCTACGAGCAGTACTTC
-,TRBV6-5,-,TRBJ1-2,CASSLGQANPHGYTF,TGTGCCAGCAGTCTGGGGCAGGCTAACCCTCATGGCTACACCTTC
TRBD1,TRBV6-6,-,TRBJ1-5,CASSVEQGEESRPQHF,TGTGCCAGCAGTGTCGAGCAGGGGGAAGAATCGAGGCCCCAGCATTTT
-,TRBV2,few,TRBJ1-5,CASSWDTAQPQHF,TGTGCCAGCAGTTGGGACACGGCGCAGCCCCAGCATTTT
TRBD2,TRBV19,once,TRBJ2-7,CASSMGGATYEQYF,TGTGCCAGTAGTATGGGAGGGGCCACCTACGAGCAGTACTTC
TRBD2,TRBV5-1,-,TRBJ2-1,CASSSGLAGVPGQFF,TGCGCCAGCAGCTCCGGACTAGCGGGGGTCCCGGGGCAGTTCTTC
-,TRBV7-2,once,TRBJ1-1,CASPRGPNTEAFF,TGTGCCAGCCCACGAGGACCGAACACTGAAGCTTTCTTT
TRBD1,TRBV19,-,TRBJ2-7,CASSTTGDSHEQYF,TGTGCCAGTAGTACCACAGGGGATAGTCACGAGCAGTACTTC
-,TRBV18,once,TRBJ1-5,CASSLNHQATNQPQHF,TGTGCCAGCTCACTAAACCATCAGGCCACTAATCAGCCCCAGCATTTT
-,TRBV5-4,-,TRBJ2-5,CASAWAPGETQYF,TGTGCCAGCGCCTGGGCACCAGGGGAGACCCAGTACTTC
-,TRBV4-2,-,TRBJ2-7,CASSSRGGPTYEQYF,TGTGCCAGCAGCTCCCGGGGAGGTCCTACCTACGAGCAGTACTTC
-,TRBV6-5,-,TRBJ2-7,CASSARGGIGGEQYF,TGTGCCAGCAGCGCAAGGGGCGGTATTGGGGGGGAGCAGTACTTC
TRBD2,TRBV7-2,-,TRBJ2-1,CASTLAGGNYNEQFF,TGTGCCAGCACCCTAGCGGGAGGTAACTACAATGAGCAGTTCTTC
TRBD1,TRBV29-1,-,TRBJ1-3,CSVKDRSGNTIYF,TGCAGCGTTAAGGACAGGTCTGGAAACACCATATATTTT
TRBD1,TRBV7-9,-,TRBJ2-1,CASSRQGYEQFF,TGTGCCAGCAGCCGACAGGGTTATGAGCAGTTCTTC